This TCR beta chain was retrieved from a study of monozygotic twins with inflammatory bowel disease. cDNA synthesis was performed in eight separate reactions for each sample. TCRdb re-called the 5' RACE reads and catalogs CDR3 proteins one per entry, DNA excluded. This table holds roughly 140,000 distinct CDR3 sequences. Germline assignment: CDR1 ENHRY and CDR2 SYGVKD. The CDR3 contains 12 residues. Material for sequencing was blood. This clonotype was sampled from a human donor with ulcerative colitis or Crohn's disease, or a healthy co-twin of an affected twin (not recorded which). The chain joins TRBV10-3 to TRBJ1-1; TCRdb reports TRBD1, a call that lacks DNA to check it against. The CDR3 sequence: CAISTGDTEAFF.